Below are 14 T cell receptor beta chains sequenced from a single sample in a study of blood T cell repertoires in COVID-19. Data came from immunoSEQ multiplex PCR; TCRdb stores just in-frame clones and leaves some out. The repertoire holds about 350,000 clones, with over 75% as singletons. The sample consisted of PBMCs or T cells enriched from blood (not recorded which). The receptors were sampled from a woman in her twenties or thirties who had recovered from COVID-19.

This chain links TRBV7-9 with TRBJ2-2, with 8 nucleotides matching TRBD1. Germline CDR1 and CDR2: SEHNR and FQNEAQ (reference sequence). V was clipped by 5 bases and J by 5 bases; unmatched bases: 10. There are 16 residues in the CDR3. The CDR3 region has the DNA TGTGCCAGCAGCCTAGACAGGGGTCGGGTGACCGGGGAGCTGTTTTTT. Protein: CASSLDRGRVTGELFF.

V and J are TRBV13 and TRBJ2-7, with 12 bases identical to TRBD2. This CDR3 spans 16 amino acids. Trimming took 3 bases from V and 5 from J; bases not matched to a gene: 8. CDR1 and CDR2 (germline): PRHDT, FYEKMQ (reference sequence). CDR3 region: CASSFSGTSGFHEQYF. The CDR3 coding sequence is TGTGCCAGCAGCTTTTCAGGGACTAGCGGGTTCCACGAGCAGTACTTC. Combining the CDR3 with reference TRBV13 and TRBJ2-7 gives the whole variable domain AAGVIQSPRHLIKEKRETATLKCYPIPRHDTVYWYQQGPGQDPQFLISFYEKMQSDKGSIPDRFSAQQFSDYHSELNMSSLELGDSALYFCASSFSGTSGFHEQYFGPGTRLTVT.

The chain uses TRBV20-1 and TRBJ1-4; tentative D call: TRBD1 (5 bases). This CDR3 region has 13 residues. Germline CDR1 DFQATT, CDR2 SNEGSKA (reference sequence). Trimming stripped 3 bases from V and 5 bases from J, with 10 bases between. The CDR3 loop is CSASWGENEKLFF. Written as DNA, the CDR3 is TGCAGTGCTAGTTGGGGCGAGAATGAAAAACTGTTTTTT.

The V and J genes are TRBV14 and TRBJ2-7; 7 bases are a match to TRBD1. Germline loops: CDR1 SGHDN, CDR2 FVKESK. The CDR3 loop spans 15 amino acids. J was trimmed by 4 bases and V by 2 bases; bases with no gene match: 8. Written as DNA, the CDR3 is TGTGCCAGCAGCCAATACAGGGGATTAAGATACGAGCAGTACTTC. It translates to CASSQYRGLRYEQYF.

The chain has TRBV25-1 and TRBJ2-2; D is possibly TRBD1 (6 bases). CDR1 MGHDK and CDR2 SYGVNS come from the germline V gene. The CDR3 spans 15 residues. The V end lost 6 bases, the J end lost 3 bases, and 14 bases lay between the germline ends. The CDR3 is CASSPVTGYTGELFF. DNA for the CDR3: TGTGCCAGCAGCCCAGTCACAGGGTACACCGGGGAGCTGTTTTTT.

This clone was counted a single time. The chain recombines TRBV6-2 or TRBV6-3 with TRBJ2-3; 14 nucleotides line up with TRBD2. The CDR3 consists of 17 residues. In germline, CDR1 is MNHEY, CDR2 SVGEGT. V shed 0 bases and J 9 bases; nucleotides not matched to a gene: 8. CDR3 amino acids: CASSYSGLAGVMQTQYF. DNA for the CDR3: TGTGCCAGCAGTTACTCGGGACTAGCGGGGGTCATGCAAACGCAGTATTTT.

This clone occurred once. The chain joins TRBV3-1 (or the pseudogene TRBV3-2) to TRBJ2-4; D not resolved. The CDR3 contains 15 residues. With 2 bases removed from V and 3 bases from J, the gap between germline ends came to 11 bases. CDR1 and CDR2 (germline): LGHDT, YNNKEL (reference sequence). CDR3: CASSQLRYGKNIQYF. The DNA of the CDR3 is TGTGCCAGCAGCCAATTGAGATACGGCAAAAACATTCAGTACTTC.

This chain joins TRBV28 and TRBJ1-1; D remains unclear. Germline CDR1 is MDHEN and CDR2 is SYDVKM. Trimming shortened V by 1 base and J by 5 bases, and 5 bases separated the two germline ends. The CDR3 length is 12 residues. CDR3: CASSLSGTEAFF. CDR3 DNA sequence: TGTGCCAGCAGTTTATCGGGTACTGAAGCTTTCTTT.

The chain couples TRBV6-6 to TRBJ1-1, with a possible D match to TRBD1 (6 bases). V was clipped by 0 bases and J by 2 bases, with 13 bases between them. This CDR3 comprises 16 residues. Germline V CDR1 and CDR2: MNHNY, SVGAGI (reference sequence). CDR3 nucleotides: TGTGCCAGCAGTTACTCGACGGCGACAGGCAACACTGAAGCTTTCTTT. Residues: CASSYSTATGNTEAFF.

The chain employs TRBV10-2 and TRBJ2-7; 9 bases match TRBD2. This CDR3 has 15 amino acids. Per germline, CDR1 WSHSY and CDR2 SAAADI. V trimming: 0 bases; J trimming: 2 bases; junction bases outside the gene matches: 2. CDR3 nucleotides: TGCGCCAGCAGTGAGTCGGCTAGCGGGACCTACGAGCAGTACTTC. This codes for CASSESASGTYEQYF.

The sample holds a few counts of this clone. The rearrangement joins TRBV24-1 to TRBJ2-5; TRBD1 agrees at 9 bases. The CDR3 has 15 residues. Germline CDR1 reads KGHDR; CDR2 reads SFDVKD. V was clipped by 5 bases and J by 3 bases; unmatched bases: 6. The CDR3 is CATSGPGQGEETQYF. CDR3 coding DNA: TGTGCCACCAGTGGCCCGGGACAGGGAGAAGAGACCCAGTACTTC.

CDR3 amino acids: CASSSSRDRFTDTQYF. CDR3 DNA sequence: TGTGCCAGCAGCTCCTCTAGGGACAGATTCACAGATACGCAGTATTTT. This sequence joins TRBV7-2 and TRBJ2-3; 7 bases agree with TRBD1. The junction had 9 bases not matched to a gene; V was cut back by 4 bases and J by 2 bases. The CDR3 consists of 16 residues. CDR1 is SGHTA and CDR2 is FQGNSA in the germline V gene.

The gene calls are TRBV11-2 and TRBJ2-5; D perhaps matches TRBD2 (5 bases). Germline-derived CDR1 and CDR2 are SGHAT and FQNNGV. The ends were cut back, 6 bases at V and 2 bases at J, with 10 bases in the middle. CDR3 length: 13 residues. CDR3 in amino acids: CASSRGLQETQYF. CDR3 sequence (DNA): TGTGCCAGCAGTCGAGGACTGCAAGAGACCCAGTACTTC.

This sequence joins TRBV10-3 and TRBJ2-7; TRBD2 might be the D (6 bases). The CDR3 spans 14 residues. V shed 3 bases and J shed 3 bases, with 12 bases lying between them. CDR1 and CDR2 from the germline V gene are ENHRY and SYGVKD. Here the CDR3 reads CAISDRTGSYEQYF. DNA for the CDR3: TGTGCCATCAGTGATCGGACCGGGAGCTACGAGCAGTACTTC.